Below, 20 T cell receptor beta chains from the same sample are listed, as sequenced in a study of cytomegalovirus exposure and HLA in healthy donors. With 60 Vbeta and 13 Jbeta primers, the PCR was carried out. The assay was immunoSEQ multiplex PCR, and TCRdb's table has in-frame clones only and misses some. The repertoire holds under 150,000 clones, with nearly 80% as singletons. The specimen was PBMCs. These receptors came from a man aged 35 to 55 in good health and CMV-seropositive.

The chain employs TRBV7-2 and TRBJ2-5; D may be TRBD2 (6 bases). Judging by the DNA end, TRBJ2-7 fits better; the J call may be wrong. CDR3 length: 13 amino acids. In germline, CDR1 is SGHTA, CDR2 FQGNSA. For the CDR3, the DNA is TGTGCCAGCAGCCGGAGGGAAAACTACGAGCAGTACTTC. Protein product: CASSRRENYEQYF.

The V call is TRBV2, the J call TRBJ1-5; the D is unclear. Trimming left V 7 bases short and J 0 bases short, with 10 bases between. Germline loops: CDR1 SNHLY, CDR2 FYNNEI. The CDR3 is 14 amino acids. CDR3 in amino acids: CASNPTYSNQPQHF. CDR3 DNA sequence: TGTGCCAGCAATCCCACTTATAGCAATCAGCCCCAGCATTTT. The full variable domain, completed using reference TRBV2 and TRBJ1-5, is EPEVTQTPSHQVTQMGQEVILRCVPISNHLYFYWYRQILGQKVEFLVSFYNNEISEKSEIFDDQFSVERPDGSNFTLKIRSTKLEDSAMYFCASNPTYSNQPQHFGDGTRLSIL.

The chain has TRBV5-1 and TRBJ2-7, with D perhaps TRBD1 (6 bases). From germline, CDR1 is SGHRS and CDR2 YFSETQ. This CDR3 contains 13 residues. Trimming cost V 4 bases and J 6 bases, with 14 bases left between them. CDR3 nucleotides: TGCGCCAGCAGCAACGCTCTAGGGGGCGAGCAGTACTTC. Protein product: CASSNALGGEQYF. Drawing the rest from reference TRBV5-1 and TRBJ2-7, the complete variable domain is KAGVTQTPRYLIKTRGQQVTLSCSPISGHRSVSWYQQTPGQGLQFLFEYFSETQRNKGNFPGRFSGRQFSNSRSEMNVSTLELGDSALYLCASSNALGGEQYFGPGTRLTVT.

This chain connects TRBV9 to TRBJ1-3, with TRBD1 matching over 10 bases. Germline CDR1 and CDR2: SGDLS and YYNGEE. The J segment lost 7 bases and the V segment lost 3 bases, leaving 10 bases of the junction unmatched. This CDR3 has 16 residues. Here the CDR3 reads CASSAANQDRGNTIYF. In DNA form, the CDR3 reads TGTGCCAGCAGCGCCGCCAACCAGGACAGGGGGAACACCATATATTTT.

The chain joins TRBV10-3 to TRBJ2-3, with TRBD2 matching over 7 bases. The V gene's germline CDR1 is ENHRY and CDR2 SYGVKD. CDR3 length equals 15 residues. The V gene end was trimmed by 10 bases and the J gene end by 2 bases; junction bases not matched to a gene: 12. This CDR3 reads CATRSGAGPTDTQYF. The CDR3 DNA sequence: TGTGCCACCCGCTCAGGAGCGGGGCCCACAGATACGCAGTATTTT.

The J gene is TRBJ1-1, the V gene TRBV5-1; the match to TRBD1 covers 7 bases. Per germline, CDR1 SGHRS and CDR2 YFSETQ. This CDR3 region has 12 residues. J lost 3 bases, V lost 4 bases, and 0 bases had no gene match. CDR3 coding DNA: TGCGCCAGCAGCGACAGGGACACTGAAGCTTTCTTT. It codes for CASSDRDTEAFF.

V is TRBV6-5 and J is TRBJ1-3, with no clear D. The germline V and J ends were trimmed by 6 bases and 0 bases, with 12 bases remaining between them. The CDR3 is made up of 15 amino acids. Germline CDR1 MNHEY, CDR2 SVGAGI. The CDR3 loop is CASSSLAGSGNTIYF. CDR3 DNA sequence: TGTGCCAGCAGCTCCCTGGCAGGCTCTGGAAACACCATATATTTT.

This chain uses TRBV18 with TRBJ2-1; maybe TRBD2 (5 bases). Trimming shortened V by 1 base and J by 0 bases, and 7 bases separated the two germline ends. The length of the CDR3 is 15 residues. CDR1 KGHSH and CDR2 LQKENI come from the germline V gene. The CDR3 sequence: CASSPQEGSYNEQFF. CDR3 DNA: TGTGCCAGCTCACCACAAGAGGGCTCCTACAATGAGCAGTTCTTC.

In this sample, this clone turned up once. The chain couples TRBV30 to TRBJ1-1; 7 nucleotides align to TRBD1. This CDR3 region has 14 residues. The germline V gene has CDR1 GTSNPN and CDR2 SVGIG (reference sequence). V trimming: 5 bases; J trimming: 6 bases; junction bases outside the gene matches: 12. This chain's CDR3 is CAWVWDSGVSEAFF. CDR3 sequence (DNA): TGTGCCTGGGTATGGGACAGTGGTGTTTCTGAAGCTTTCTTT. Together with reference TRBV30 and TRBJ1-1, the CDR3 gives the full variable domain: SQTIHQWPATLVQPVGSPLSLECTVEGTSNPNLYWYRQAAGRGLQLLFYSVGIGQISSEVPQNLSASRPQDRQFILSSKKLLLSDSGFYLCAWVWDSGVSEAFFGQGTRLTVV.

By share, this clone counts as medium-sized. The chain uses TRBV15 and TRBJ2-3, with D maybe TRBD2 (5 bases). The CDR3 length is 15 residues. V dropped 3 bases and J dropped 0 bases, with 10 bases sitting between them. The V gene's germline CDR1 is LNHNV and CDR2 YYDKDF (reference sequence). CDR3 loop: CATSRGAVSTDTQYF. CDR3 nucleotides: TGTGCCACCAGCAGGGGAGCGGTTAGCACAGATACGCAGTATTTT.

The rearrangement uses TRBV14 and TRBJ2-1, with 9 bases lining up with TRBD2. V shed 6 bases and J 8 bases; nucleotides not matched to a gene: 11. The CDR3 spans 15 residues. Germline values: CDR1 SGHDN, CDR2 FVKESK. The CDR3 DNA is TGTGCCAGCAGTATTAGCGGGAGTCTTTCATATGAGCAGTTCTTC. As protein: CASSISGSLSYEQFF.

This clone was found a few times. The V call is TRBV30, the J call TRBJ1-1; D remains ambiguous. V lost 2 bases and J lost 0, with 19 bases in between. The CDR3 extends over 17 amino acids. Germline V gene sequence: CDR1 GTSNPN, CDR2 SVGIG (reference sequence). The CDR3 coding sequence is TGTGCCTGGAGTCCCCTTTCACCGAGGATCATGAACACTGAAGCTTTCTTT. Residues: CAWSPLSPRIMNTEAFF. The full variable domain, in which reference TRBV30 and TRBJ1-1 provide the parts outside the CDR3, is SQTIHQWPATLVQPVGSPLSLECTVEGTSNPNLYWYRQAAGRGLQLLFYSVGIGQISSEVPQNLSASRPQDRQFILSSKKLLLSDSGFYLCAWSPLSPRIMNTEAFFGQGTRLTVV.

J is TRBJ2-7 and V is TRBV27; D not resolved. The V end lost 6 bases, the J end lost 2 bases, and 20 bases lay between the germline ends. CDR1 MNHEY and CDR2 SMNVEV come from the germline V gene (reference sequence). The CDR3 has 16 residues. CDR3 in amino acids: CASSSDLLRLPYEQYF. The CDR3 region has the DNA TGTGCCAGCAGCTCCGACTTACTCCGACTTCCCTACGAGCAGTACTTC.

CDR3 sequence reads: CASSFPGTGVYEQYF. The CDR3 DNA sequence: TGCGCCAGCAGCTTTCCCGGGACAGGGGTGTACGAGCAGTACTTC. The V gene is TRBV5-1, the J gene TRBJ2-7, with 10 bases identical to TRBD1. The CDR3 is made up of 15 amino acids. J was trimmed by 4 bases and V by 2 bases; bases with no gene match: 6. Looked up from germline, CDR1 is SGHRS and CDR2 is YFSETQ.

The CDR3 here is CASSLAPGQETQYF. The CDR3 DNA follows: TGTGCCAGCAGCTTAGCGCCGGGTCAAGAGACCCAGTACTTC. The chain has TRBV7-7 and TRBJ2-5; no definite D call. Trimming pared 0 bases from V and 2 bases from J, leaving 7 bases between. CDR1 and CDR2 (germline): SSHAT, FNYEAQ (reference sequence). This CDR3 is built from 14 residues.

The genes are TRBV10-2 and TRBJ1-2; 7 nucleotides match TRBD1. Germline V gene sequence: CDR1 WSHSY, CDR2 SAAADI. Trimming took 7 bases from V and 8 from J; bases not matched to a gene: 10. The CDR3 consists of 13 residues. The CDR3 protein is CASTPWRGQGYTF. The CDR3 bases are TGCGCCAGCACCCCCTGGAGGGGGCAAGGCTACACCTTC.

This clone appeared once. V gene TRBV5-4 combines with J gene TRBJ2-3, with a weak D call TRBD2 (5 bases). The CDR3 is made up of 15 amino acids. V gave up 4 bases and J gave up 2 bases, with 14 bases separating them. The germline V gene encodes CDR1 SGHNT and CDR2 YYREEE (reference sequence). Here the CDR3 reads CASSGGPGPTDTQYF. CDR3 DNA sequence: TGTGCCAGCAGCGGAGGACCAGGCCCCACAGATACGCAGTATTTT. Filled out from reference TRBV5-4 and TRBJ2-3, the complete variable domain reads ETGVTQSPTHLIKTRGQQVTLRCSSQSGHNTVSWYQQALGQGPQFIFQYYREEENGRGNFPPRFSGLQFPNYSSELNVNALELDDSALYLCASSGGPGPTDTQYFGPGTRLTVL.

This rearrangement joins TRBV28 to TRBJ2-7; D is unresolved. CDR3 size: 11 residues. Germline V gene sequence: CDR1 MDHEN, CDR2 SYDVKM. V dropped 6 bases and J dropped 3 bases, with 6 bases sitting between them. This chain's CDR3 is CASRQNYEQYF. The CDR3 nucleotides read TGTGCCAGCAGACAGAACTACGAGCAGTACTTC.

This clone has just one count. One junction end disagrees with the germline gene, perhaps due to a read error. This chain links TRBV10-3 with TRBJ2-1, with D maybe TRBD2 (5 bases). The CDR3 is made up of 17 amino acids. Germline CDR1 reads ENHRY; CDR2 reads SYGVKD. The CDR3 nucleotides are TGTGCCATTACCAATCTAGCTGGCGCTAGCTCCTGCAATGAGCAGTTCTTC. This codes for CAITNLAGASSCNEQFF.

V is TRBV18 and J is TRBJ1-1; the D is unclear. Germline V lookup: CDR1 KGHSH, CDR2 LQKENI. Trimming removed 1 base from V and 4 bases from J, with 13 bases in between. The CDR3 spans 15 residues. CDR3 region: CASSPLPLASTEAFF. CDR3 DNA: TGTGCCAGCTCACCACTCCCGTTAGCGAGCACTGAAGCTTTCTTT.